Listed here are 17 T cell receptor beta chains from one sample, sequenced in a study of blood T cells in healthy people across ages. Then a second PCR, running roughly 7 to 12 cycles, was carried out with a sample-barcoded 5' primer and a J-beta primer mix. A single record per CDR3 protein comes from TCRdb applying MiXCR to the 5' RACE reads. The sample lists about 780,000 distinct CDR3 sequences; more than 25% were seen once. Separately, the same data were catalogued under a study of T cells of mothers and their children.

Sample: blood. The source of these receptors is a boy aged 5 to 17 in good health.

This clonotype was counted a few times. The chain recombines TRBV13 with TRBJ1-2, with D tentatively TRBD1 (5 bases). The CDR3 spans 14 residues. Germline CDR1 reads PRHDT; CDR2 reads FYEKMQ (reference sequence). The V gene lost 4 bases and the J gene lost 4 bases, with 13 bases spanning the gap. The CDR3 region has the DNA TGTGCCAGCAGCTCCCAGGGTGAGAGCTATGGCTACACCTTC. It translates to CASSSQGESYGYTF. Filled out from reference TRBV13 and TRBJ1-2, the complete variable domain reads AAGVIQSPRHLIKEKRETATLKCYPIPRHDTVYWYQQGPGQDPQFLISFYEKMQSDKGSIPDRFSAQQFSDYHSELNMSSLELGDSALYFCASSSQGESYGYTFGSGTRLTVV.

This clonotype has at least ten counts. The chain recombines TRBV7-3 with TRBJ1-1; 9 nucleotides match TRBD1. Trimming at V came to 5 bases and at J to 2 bases, leaving 3 bases not matched to a gene. The CDR3 length is 14 residues. Germline V CDR1 and CDR2: SGHTA, FQGTGA. The CDR3 coding sequence is TGTGCCAGCAGCGTGACAGGGGGAAACACTGAAGCTTTCTTT. Protein product: CASSVTGGNTEAFF.

The rearrangement links TRBV28 to TRBJ2-1, with 12 bases matching TRBD1. CDR3 length: 16 residues. Germline loops: CDR1 MDHEN, CDR2 SYDVKM. After removal of 5 bases from V and 8 bases from J, the junction contained 10 bases not matched to a gene. The DNA of the CDR3 is TGTGCCAGCAGTGGACTCCCGGGACAGGGGGCCTATGAGCAGTTCTTC. This codes for CASSGLPGQGAYEQFF.

This clonotype appeared many times. The chain carries TRBV7-9 and TRBJ2-5; D is perhaps TRBD1 (6 bases). CDR3 size: 13 residues. V dropped 4 bases and J dropped 5 bases, with 11 bases sitting between them. Germline CDR1 is SEHNR and CDR2 is FQNEAQ (reference sequence). This chain's CDR3 is CASSSQGMETQYF. The DNA for the CDR3 is TGTGCCAGCAGCTCACAGGGAATGGAGACCCAGTACTTC.

This clonotype was detected many times. The chain recombines TRBV11-2 with TRBJ2-1; D assignment may be TRBD1 or TRBD2 (6 bases each). CDR1 is SGHAT, CDR2 FQNNGV, per germline. Between the trimmed V and J ends, which lost 5 bases and 2 bases, there was a span of 13 bases. This CDR3 comprises 15 residues. This CDR3 is CASSPRGPTYNEQFF. CDR3 nucleotides: TGTGCCAGCAGCCCCCGGGGGCCAACCTACAATGAGCAGTTCTTC.

The rearrangement joins TRBV4-1 to TRBJ1-1; no clear D. This CDR3 comprises 14 residues. V lost 4 bases to trimming and J lost 4 bases, with 13 bases between them. Per germline, CDR1 MGHRA and CDR2 YSYEKL. The CDR3 loop reads CASSLRAAGTEAFF. The CDR3 DNA is TGCGCCAGCAGCCTGCGGGCAGCCGGCACTGAAGCTTTCTTT.

The V call is TRBV7-2, the J call TRBJ2-3, with a possible D match to TRBD2 (6 bases). V lost 0 bases and J lost 1, with 14 bases in between. Germline lookup yields CDR1 SGHTA and CDR2 FQGNSA. The CDR3 runs to 17 residues. This chain's CDR3 is CASSLAGTLFGTDTQYF. CDR3 nucleotides: TGTGCCAGCAGCTTAGCCGGGACTCTTTTCGGCACAGATACGCAGTATTTT.

The chain has TRBV12-3 or TRBV12-4 and TRBJ1-1; D is ambiguous. Deletions cut 6 bases from V and 0 bases from J, with 11 bases between. The CDR3 is made up of 14 amino acids. DNA for the CDR3: TGTGCCAGCAGCACCCCCGGGGTGAACACTGAAGCTTTCTTT. This translates into CASSTPGVNTEAFF.

The chain employs TRBV20-1 and TRBJ2-5, with D perhaps TRBD2 (6 bases). Germline loops: CDR1 DFQATT, CDR2 SNEGSKA (reference sequence). The V end lost 5 bases, the J end lost 4 bases, and 14 bases lay between the germline ends. The CDR3 length is 13 residues. The CDR3 region is CSAPRDLGETQYF. Here the CDR3 DNA reads TGCAGTGCTCCCCGGGACTTGGGAGAGACCCAGTACTTC.

This clonotype has at least ten counts. This chain joins TRBV20-1 and TRBJ2-5, with unresolved D. Germline V CDR1 and CDR2: DFQATT, SNEGSKA (reference sequence). The CDR3 consists of 15 residues. Trimming pared 5 bases from V and 2 bases from J, leaving 18 bases between. As DNA, the CDR3 is TGCAGTGCTGGATCCGGACGGATTGTACAAGAGACCCAGTACTTC. It translates to CSAGSGRIVQETQYF.

This clonotype was counted a single time. The chain has TRBV20-1 and TRBJ2-5; 9 bases are shared with TRBD2. The CDR3 length is 14 residues. The germline gives CDR1 DFQATT, CDR2 SNEGSKA (reference sequence). With V trimmed by 4 bases and J by 0 bases, 3 bases remained unmatched. CDR3 DNA sequence: TGCAGTGCTATAGCGGGGGTGTACCAAGAGACCCAGTACTTC. Encoded protein: CSAIAGVYQETQYF.

The chain links TRBV2 to TRBJ2-5; 9 bases agree with TRBD2. The CDR3 has 12 amino acids. With 11 bases clipped from V and 3 bases from J, the junction kept 4 bases outside the gene matches. CDR1 and CDR2 from the germline V gene are SNHLY and FYNNEI. The CDR3 reads CAWRGGEETQYF. In nucleotides, the CDR3 is TGTGCCTGGCGGGGGGGCGAAGAGACCCAGTACTTC.

This clonotype has more than one count but fewer than ten. This sequence joins TRBV13 and TRBJ2-1; TRBD2 agrees at 11 bases. V lost 5 bases and J lost 7; bases outside the gene matches: 4. The CDR3 has 14 amino acids. The germline CDR1 and CDR2 sequences are PRHDT and FYEKMQ (reference sequence). DNA for the CDR3: TGTGCCAGCAGCCCGGGACTAGCGGTGAATGAGCAGTTCTTC. Protein: CASSPGLAVNEQFF.

The rearrangement links TRBV28 to TRBJ1-4; maybe TRBD1 (6 bases). Germline lookup yields CDR1 MDHEN and CDR2 SYDVKM. The CDR3 runs to 15 residues. V lost 7 bases, J lost 5 bases, and 17 bases lay in between. The CDR3 coding sequence is TGTGCCAGCAAACAGGGACCCGAGGGGAATGAAAAACTGTTTTTT. Amino acids: CASKQGPEGNEKLFF.

This chain links TRBV2 with TRBJ2-7; 8 nucleotides agree with TRBD2. The germline gives CDR1 SNHLY, CDR2 FYNNEI. The CDR3 has 13 residues. V trimming: 6 bases; J trimming: 2 bases; junction bases outside the gene matches: 3. The CDR3: CASRIAGTYEQYF. In nucleotides, the CDR3 is TGTGCCAGCAGGATAGCGGGGACCTACGAGCAGTACTTC.

This clonotype was counted ten times or more. The rearrangement joins TRBV4-2 to TRBJ2-5, with 7 bases fitting TRBD2. The trim removed 0 bases at V and 2 bases at J, leaving 6 bases unmatched. Looked up from germline, CDR1 is LGHNA and CDR2 is YNFKEQ. The CDR3 contains 16 residues. The CDR3 loop reads CASSQDPGLTQETQYF. In DNA, the CDR3 is TGTGCCAGCAGCCAAGACCCGGGACTAACGCAAGAGACCCAGTACTTC.

This rearrangement joins TRBV20-1 to TRBJ1-4; no reliable D call. V was trimmed by 0 bases and J by 0 bases, leaving 17 bases between them. This CDR3 spans 18 amino acids. Germline loops: CDR1 DFQATT, CDR2 SNEGSKA (reference sequence). The DNA of the CDR3 is TGCAGTGCTAGAGATCGTCCGAAACTCCTGACAACTAATGAAAAACTGTTTTTT. Translating it yields CSARDRPKLLTTNEKLFF.